This T cell receptor (beta chain) was retrieved from a study of regulatory T cells in long-lasting Graves disease. Libraries of TCR beta came from iRepertoire HTBI primers plus Arm-PCR of CDR3 regions. Original methodology: More than 55 TRBV and roughly 15 TRBJ segments were identified across samples. TCRdb reanalysed the multiplex PCR reads using MiXCR and keeps one entry per CDR3 protein. The V and J calls reflect TCRdb's pipeline rather than the authors' work. The sample has about 460,000 distinct CDR3 sequences; roughly 23% are singletons. This clonotype appeared a few times. This CDR3 comprises 13 residues. The germline V gene encodes CDR1 GTSNPN and CDR2 SVGIG (reference sequence). The germline V and J ends were trimmed by 4 bases and 2 bases, with 12 bases remaining between them. Indicated time point: persistent/refractory GD, antithyroid drugs over 5 years with positive TRAb. The TCR library was made from RNA that had been extracted from PBMCs in TRIzol.

The sequencing here drew on peripheral blood mononuclear cells (PBMCs), taken when the disease was refractory, from a patient treated with antithyroid drugs. This TCR was recovered from a female donor with Graves disease. V usage is TRBV30 and J usage is TRBJ2-7; D assignment may be TRBD1 or TRBD2 (5 bases each). In DNA, the CDR3 is TGTGCCTGGAAATGGGGGAGTACCTACGAGCAGTACTTC. This codes for CAWKWGSTYEQYF.